This T cell receptor (beta chain) was identified during a study of blood T cell repertoires in COVID-19. Study context: Collection of acute and convalescent COVID-19 samples took place in the United States, Italy and Spain. T cells, B-cell-depleted T cells, or PBMCs provided the cDNA or gDNA that served as material.

This CDR3 contains 16 residues. Trimming removed 5 bases at V and 3 bases at J, with 17 bases between. From germline, CDR1 is MNHEY and CDR2 SVGEGT. In the study's own analysis: Scientists estimated how many nucleated cells there were by amplifying reference gene primers. TCRdb keeps only in-frame clones here, not all; method: immunoSEQ multiplex PCR. V and J calls and clone size are those listed in that table; D and trimming were worked out from the DNA. Of about 95,000 clones in the sample, 84% were seen once. This receptor was identified in a human donor in a cohort sampled during active COVID-19. The genes are TRBV6-2 or TRBV6-3 and TRBJ2-1; a weak D match, TRBD2 (5 bases). The sequenced sample was peripheral blood. The DNA of the CDR3 is TGTGCCAGCAGTCCCTCTTGTGACGGGGTCTACAATGAGCAGTTCTTC. It is translated as CASSPSCDGVYNEQFF.